A single T cell receptor (beta chain) is shown here with its context. Its antigen specificity is not known. Per-base quality was not reported, and no clone a single base away is much larger than it. V is cut back by 5 bases and J by 3 bases, with 8 bases in the junction unmatched. Taken from the germline V gene (reference sequence), the CDR1 and CDR2 loops are SEHNR and FQNEAQ. The CDR3 sequence holds 15 residues, the cysteine and phenylalanine included. Only CDR3 DNA is held: 45 bases, read in frame from base 1. Full-length TCR variable regions were amplified by 5' RACE PCR using constant-region reverse primers, and then by semi-nested PCR using Nested Universal Primer A. The ReliaPrep RNA Cell Miniprep System was used to extract total RNA, which was then reverse transcribed into 5'RACE-ready cDNA with the SMARTer RACE 5'/3' Kit. Full-length TCR alpha and beta libraries were barcoded with multiplex adaptors and sequenced on an Illumina MiSeq. The source study handled its data this way. Sequencing data were pooled across the five patients for each of nine subset-tissue groups and compared by unsupervised clustering of TCR gene usage. The Morisita-Horn index was used to calculate repertoire similarity, with shared sequences weighted by how much each contributed to each repertoire. TCRdb applied fastp at Q25 and MiXCR to the public reads, then kept only in-frame beta chains. Every CDR3 protein is listed once, alongside the most common genes and DNA of its rows. TCRdb, rather than the study authors, made the V and J calls. The sample data list over 50,000 distinct CDR3 sequences, and around 24% of these were observed just once. The leading ten clones occupy 3.2% of the sample.

The Miltenyi Naive CD4+ T Cell Isolation kit was used to purify naive CD4+ T cells, and Tregs were depleted with CD25 microbeads. Tregs, naive and memory CD4+ T cells from tumor, blood and ipsilateral draining lymph nodes of five or six breast cancer patients underwent full-length TCR alpha and beta sequencing. Tumor tissue, along with lymph nodes from ipsilateral axillary dissection, was perfused with PBS, minced, and then digested using collagenase I and hyaluronidase. Sorted cell populations were confirmed by FACS to exceed 90% purity. The data were taken from a study (dated by TCRdb to about 2015). Regarding the complete study: The study tested whether tumor-infiltrating Tregs in breast cancer are recruited from blood Tregs or converted in situ from other CD4+ T cell subsets.

On the study overall, not on this receptor specifically: Tumor memory CD4+ T cell TCR gene usage was found to cluster with blood and lymph node memory CD4+ cells and with lymph node naive CD4+ cells. The greatest overlap of tumor-infiltrating Treg TCR alpha and beta sequences was with tumor naive CD4+ T cells, followed next by blood naive CD4+ T cells. The larger-cohort validation was restricted to a single TCR beta V-J rearrangement rather than whole repertoires.

Sequencing was done on a sample of tumor-infiltrating naive CD4+ T cells sorted from the breast tumor. In light of the paper, this sample's cell subset or site label describes: naive CD4+ T cells, CD4+CD45RA+CD25-. The receptor comes from a female donor with breast cancer. The V and J genes are TRBV7-9 and TRBJ2-3, with 7 central nucleotides matching TRBD2. The CDR3 corresponds to CASSPRIGGTDTQYF. The DNA sequence reads TGTGCCAGCAGCCCTCGGATCGGGGGGACAGATACGCAGTATTTT. The reference TRBV7-9 and TRBJ2-3 proteins fill in what lies around the CDR3, so the full variable domain reads DTGVSQNPRHKITKRGQNVTFRCDPISEHNRLYWYRQTLGQGPEFLTYFQNEAQLEKSRLLSDRFSAERPKGSFSTLEIQRTEQGDSAMYLCASSPRIGGTDTQYFGPGTRLTVL.